Following are 14 T cell receptor beta chains from one sample sequenced in a study of T cell repertoires in cytomegalovirus infection. TCRdb recomputed calls from the reads with MiXCR, one row per CDR3 protein. The sample lists over 200,000 distinct CDR3 sequences, around 15% occurring once. Sequenced sample: PBMCs. Every receptor here comes from a human donor in good health (CMV status not recorded). Some clones in this sample may be carry-over from other donors' samples.

In this sample, this clonotype turned up many times. CDR3 sequence: CASSLDPGQGGETQYF. DNA of the CDR3: TGTGCCAGCAGCTTAGATCCGGGACAGGGTGGAGAGACCCAGTACTTC. The chain has TRBV7-9 and TRBJ2-5; 9 bases are shared with TRBD1. The J segment lost 4 bases and the V segment lost 1 base, leaving 7 bases of the junction unmatched. CDR1 and CDR2 from the germline V gene are SEHNR and FQNEAQ (reference sequence). This CDR3 has 16 amino acids.

This clonotype was seen ten or more times. The V call is TRBV20-1, the J call TRBJ2-3; D is perhaps TRBD1 or TRBD2 (6 bases each). The germline CDR1 and CDR2 sequences are DFQATT and SNEGSKA (reference sequence). The V and J ends lost 6 bases and 2 bases respectively, with 18 bases between them. The CDR3 is 15 residues long. The CDR3 sequence: CSALSQGTFTDTQYF. The CDR3 region has the DNA TGCAGTGCCCTGAGCCAGGGGACTTTCACAGATACGCAGTATTTT.

This clonotype was seen at least ten times. This chain uses TRBV7-3 with TRBJ2-2; 9 bases fit TRBD2. The V gene end was trimmed by 5 bases and the J gene end by 3 bases; junction bases not matched to a gene: 4. CDR1 is SGHTA and CDR2 is FQGTGA in the germline V gene. This CDR3 contains 15 residues. The DNA for the CDR3 is TGTGCCAGCAGCAAGACTAGCGGTTACACCGGGGAGCTGTTTTTT. Translated, it gives CASSKTSGYTGELFF.

This clonotype came up a few times. This may be a read error, as it is one base from a much larger clone. This chain uses TRBV7-2 with TRBJ2-2; D is possibly TRBD1 (6 bases). Trimming took off 5 bases at V and 1 base at J, with 8 bases between the two ends. The CDR3 is 14 amino acids. The germline gives CDR1 SGHTA, CDR2 FQGNSA. In nucleotides, the CDR3 is TGTGCCAGCAGCCCGGGACAGAACACCGGGGAGCTGTTTTTT. This gives the protein CASSPGQNTGELFF. Complete variable domain (other parts from reference TRBV7-2 and TRBJ2-2): GAGVSQSPSNKVTEKGKDVELRCDPISGHTALYWYRQSLGQGLEFLIYFQGNSAPDKSGLPSDRFSAERTGGSVSTLTIQRTQQEDSAVYLCASSPGQNTGELFFGEGSRLTVL.

This clonotype was counted at least ten times. The chain links TRBV27 to TRBJ2-7; 7 nucleotides align to TRBD1. The CDR3 loop spans 15 amino acids. Germline loops: CDR1 MNHEY, CDR2 SMNVEV (reference sequence). V dropped 7 bases and J dropped 5; count of bases not matched to a gene: 14. DNA for the CDR3: TGTGCCAGCACACCCCGGACAGGCCGCATCCACGAGCAGTACTTC. Its protein is CASTPRTGRIHEQYF.

This clonotype was detected many times. The V call is TRBV11-2, the J call TRBJ2-1, with 10 bases aligning to TRBD2. The V segment lost 7 bases and the J segment 5 bases; nucleotides outside the gene matches: 14. This CDR3 region has 17 residues. Germline CDR1 and CDR2: SGHAT and FQNNGV. The CDR3 here is CASKSSGGLSLDNEQFF. CDR3 bases: TGTGCCAGCAAATCTAGCGGGGGACTATCACTTGACAATGAGCAGTTCTTC.

The sample holds many counts of this clonotype. The chain uses TRBV7-2 and TRBJ1-5; tentatively, D is TRBD1 (6 bases). The CDR3 is 15 residues long. From germline, CDR1 is SGHTA and CDR2 FQGNSA. V lost 1 base and J 5 bases, leaving 12 bases between the germline ends. CDR3 protein: CASSLVAGADQPQHF. The CDR3 region has the DNA TGTGCCAGCAGCTTAGTTGCAGGGGCCGATCAGCCCCAGCATTTT.

The gene calls are TRBV2 and TRBJ1-1; D not resolved. Per germline, CDR1 SNHLY and CDR2 FYNNEI. Trimming cost V 7 bases and J 7 bases, with 16 bases left between them. The CDR3 spans 13 residues. As DNA, the CDR3 is TGTGCCAGCAAGAGGGAACGCGAAGGTGAAGCTTTCTTT. This codes for CASKREREGEAFF.

Many counts were recorded for this clonotype. This chain connects TRBV2 to TRBJ2-2, with D possibly being TRBD1 (6 bases). Germline-derived CDR1 and CDR2 are SNHLY and FYNNEI. V dropped 6 bases and J dropped 6 bases, with 17 bases sitting between them. The CDR3 is 15 amino acids. The CDR3 sequence is CASRGLRGSPGELFF. The CDR3 coding sequence is TGTGCCAGCAGGGGGCTCAGGGGATCCCCCGGGGAGCTGTTTTTT.

In this sample, this clonotype turned up a few times. The chain uses TRBV20-1 and TRBJ2-4; D unclear. The CDR3 extends over 15 amino acids. Trimming took 3 bases from V and 0 from J, leaving 12 bases between them. CDR1 and CDR2 from the germline V gene are DFQATT and SNEGSKA (reference sequence). In nucleotides, the CDR3 is TGCAGTGCTAGTAATCCAAGCCTAGCCAAAAACATTCAGTACTTC. Protein: CSASNPSLAKNIQYF.

The chain links TRBV27 to TRBJ2-7, with D tentatively TRBD1 or TRBD2 (5 bases each). This CDR3 has 15 residues. V lost 4 bases, J lost 5 bases, and 18 bases lay in between. Germline CDR1 and CDR2: MNHEY and SMNVEV (reference sequence). The CDR3: CASSSPGALVHEQYF. The CDR3 nucleotides are TGTGCCAGCAGTTCCCCCGGGGCACTTGTCCACGAGCAGTACTTC.

This clonotype was seen more than once but under ten times. The chain has TRBV19 and TRBJ2-1, with D tentatively TRBD1 or TRBD2 (5 bases each). Between the trimmed V and J ends, which lost 3 bases and 8 bases, there was a span of 11 bases. Germline CDR1 LNHDA, CDR2 SQIVND (reference sequence). This CDR3 is 13 amino acids long. Written as DNA, the CDR3 is TGTGCCAGTAGTATGGGACGACGCGATGAGCAGTTCTTC. It translates to CASSMGRRDEQFF.

This chain connects TRBV5-1 to TRBJ2-7; 7 bases are shared with TRBD1. J gave up 7 bases and V 5 bases, and 9 bases lay outside the gene matches. The CDR3 contains 13 residues. Germline CDR1 is SGHRS and CDR2 is YFSETQ. The CDR3 sequence is CASRPGTEDEQYF. CDR3 sequence (DNA): TGCGCCAGCAGACCCGGGACAGAGGATGAGCAGTACTTC.

This clonotype has more than one count but fewer than ten. The chain employs TRBV9 and TRBJ2-1; D assignment may be TRBD1 or TRBD2 (5 bases each). Germline loops: CDR1 SGDLS, CDR2 YYNGEE. V dropped 0 bases and J dropped 0 bases, with 10 bases sitting between them. The CDR3 sequence is 16 residues long. CDR3 sequence reads: CASSVDGGSSYNEQFF. In DNA, the CDR3 is TGTGCCAGCAGCGTAGATGGGGGAAGCTCCTACAATGAGCAGTTCTTC.